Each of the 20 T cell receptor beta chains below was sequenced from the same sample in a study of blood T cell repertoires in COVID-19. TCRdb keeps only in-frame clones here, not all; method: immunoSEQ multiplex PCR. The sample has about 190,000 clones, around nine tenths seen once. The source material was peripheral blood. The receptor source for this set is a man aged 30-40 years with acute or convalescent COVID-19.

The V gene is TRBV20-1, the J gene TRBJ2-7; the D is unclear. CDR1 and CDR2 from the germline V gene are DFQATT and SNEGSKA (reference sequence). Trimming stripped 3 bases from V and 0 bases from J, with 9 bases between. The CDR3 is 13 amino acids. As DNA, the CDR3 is TGCAGTGCTAGTGTCTATGCCTCCTACGAGCAGTACTTC. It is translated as CSASVYASYEQYF.

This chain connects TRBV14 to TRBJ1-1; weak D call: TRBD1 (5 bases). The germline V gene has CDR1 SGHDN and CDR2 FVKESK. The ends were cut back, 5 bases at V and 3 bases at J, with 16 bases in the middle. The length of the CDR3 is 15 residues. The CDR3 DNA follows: TGTGCCAGCAGCGTTCGGGGGGGGAGGGACACTGAAGCTTTCTTT. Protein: CASSVRGGRDTEAFF.

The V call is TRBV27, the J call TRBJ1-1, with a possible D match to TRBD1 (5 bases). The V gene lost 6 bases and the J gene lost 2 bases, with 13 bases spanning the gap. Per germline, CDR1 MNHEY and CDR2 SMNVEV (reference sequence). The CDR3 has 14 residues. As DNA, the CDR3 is TGTGCCAGCAGGCCGAGGACAACAAACACTGAAGCTTTCTTT. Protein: CASRPRTTNTEAFF.

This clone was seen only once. Written as DNA, the CDR3 is TGTGCCACCAGTGACAAGACAGGGTTAGGTCAGCCCCAGCATTTT. This sequence encodes CATSDKTGLGQPQHF. The rearrangement uses TRBV24-1 and TRBJ1-5; TRBD1 matches 7 bases. After removal of 4 bases from V and 6 bases from J, the junction contained 8 bases not matched to a gene. Per the germline V gene, CDR1 is KGHDR and CDR2 is SFDVKD. The CDR3 totals 15 residues.

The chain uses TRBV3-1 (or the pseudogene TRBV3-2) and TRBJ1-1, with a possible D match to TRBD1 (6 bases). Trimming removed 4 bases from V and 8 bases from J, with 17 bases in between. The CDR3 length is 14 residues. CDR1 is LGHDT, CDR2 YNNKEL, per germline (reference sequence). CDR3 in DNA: TGTGCCAGCAGCCGAGCTCTGGGGGCGACGGAAGCTTTCTTT. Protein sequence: CASSRALGATEAFF.

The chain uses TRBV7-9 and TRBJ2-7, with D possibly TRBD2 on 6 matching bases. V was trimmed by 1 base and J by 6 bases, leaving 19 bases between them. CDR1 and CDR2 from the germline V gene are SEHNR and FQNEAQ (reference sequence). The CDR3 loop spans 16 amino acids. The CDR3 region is CASSLGVTSKVGEQYF. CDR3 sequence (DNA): TGTGCCAGCAGCTTAGGGGTGACTAGTAAGGTCGGCGAGCAGTACTTC. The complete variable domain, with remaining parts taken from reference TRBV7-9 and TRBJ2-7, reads DTGVSQNPRHKITKRGQNVTFRCDPISEHNRLYWYRQTLGQGPEFLTYFQNEAQLEKSRLLSDRFSAERPKGSFSTLEIQRTEQGDSAMYLCASSLGVTSKVGEQYFGPGTRLTVT.

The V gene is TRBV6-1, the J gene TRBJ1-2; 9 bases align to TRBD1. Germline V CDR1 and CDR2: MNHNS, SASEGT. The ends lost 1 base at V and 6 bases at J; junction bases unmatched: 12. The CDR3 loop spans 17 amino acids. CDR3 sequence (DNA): TGTGCCAGCAGTGAAGTGGGGAACAGGGGGCTTCAGGATGGCTACACCTTC. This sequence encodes CASSEVGNRGLQDGYTF.

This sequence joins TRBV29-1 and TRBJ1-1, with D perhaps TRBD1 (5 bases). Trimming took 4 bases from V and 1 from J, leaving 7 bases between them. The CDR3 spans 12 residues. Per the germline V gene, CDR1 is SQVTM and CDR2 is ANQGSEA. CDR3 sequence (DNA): TGCAGCGTTGGACAGAGGAACACTGAAGCTTTCTTT. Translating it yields CSVGQRNTEAFF. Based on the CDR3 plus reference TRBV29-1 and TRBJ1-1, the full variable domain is SAVISQKPSRDICQRGTSLTIQCQVDSQVTMMFWYRQQPGQSLTLIATANQGSEATYESGFVIDKFPISRPNLTFSTLTVSNMSPEDSSIYLCSVGQRNTEAFFGQGTRLTVV.

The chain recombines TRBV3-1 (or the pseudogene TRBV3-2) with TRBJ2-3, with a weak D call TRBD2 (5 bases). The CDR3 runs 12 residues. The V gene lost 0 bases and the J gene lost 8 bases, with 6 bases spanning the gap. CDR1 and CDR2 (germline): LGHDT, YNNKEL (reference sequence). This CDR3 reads CASSQDRGTQYF. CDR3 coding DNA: TGTGCCAGCAGCCAAGATCGGGGTACGCAGTATTTT.

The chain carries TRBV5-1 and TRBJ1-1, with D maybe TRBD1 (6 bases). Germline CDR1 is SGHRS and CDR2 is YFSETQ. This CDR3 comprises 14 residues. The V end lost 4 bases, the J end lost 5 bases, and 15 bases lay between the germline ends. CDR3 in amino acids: CASSLKGEWTEAFF. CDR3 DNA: TGCGCCAGCAGCCTGAAGGGGGAATGGACTGAAGCTTTCTTT.

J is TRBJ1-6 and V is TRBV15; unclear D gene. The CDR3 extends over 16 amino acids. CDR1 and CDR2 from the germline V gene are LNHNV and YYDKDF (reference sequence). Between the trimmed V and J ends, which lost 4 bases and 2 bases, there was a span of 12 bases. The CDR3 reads CATSKQTPAYNSPLHF. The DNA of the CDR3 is TGTGCCACCAGCAAACAGACCCCGGCCTATAATTCACCCCTCCACTTT. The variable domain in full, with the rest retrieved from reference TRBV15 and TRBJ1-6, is DAMVIQNPRYQVTQFGKPVTLSCSQTLNHNVMYWYQQKSSQAPKLLFHYYDKDFNNEADTPDNFQSRRPNTSFCFLDIRSPGLGDTAMYLCATSKQTPAYNSPLHFGNGTRLTVT.

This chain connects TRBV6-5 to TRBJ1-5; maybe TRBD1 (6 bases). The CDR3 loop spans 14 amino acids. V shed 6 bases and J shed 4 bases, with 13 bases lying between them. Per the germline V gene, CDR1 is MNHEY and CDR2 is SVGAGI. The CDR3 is CASRTTTGNQPQHF. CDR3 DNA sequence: TGTGCCAGCAGAACCACGACAGGTAATCAGCCCCAGCATTTT.

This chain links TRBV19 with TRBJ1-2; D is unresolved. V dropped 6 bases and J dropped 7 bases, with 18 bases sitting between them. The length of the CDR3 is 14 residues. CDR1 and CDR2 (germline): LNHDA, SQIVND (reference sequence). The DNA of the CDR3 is TGTGCCAGTAGGTTCGGCAGAGGTGATGGTGGCTACACCTTC. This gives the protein CASRFGRGDGGYTF.

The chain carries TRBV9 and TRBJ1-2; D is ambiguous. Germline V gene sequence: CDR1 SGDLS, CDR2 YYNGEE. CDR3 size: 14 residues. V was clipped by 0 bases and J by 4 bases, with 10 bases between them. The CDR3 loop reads CASSVDRGGYGYTF. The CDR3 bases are TGTGCCAGCAGCGTAGATCGGGGAGGCTATGGCTACACCTTC.

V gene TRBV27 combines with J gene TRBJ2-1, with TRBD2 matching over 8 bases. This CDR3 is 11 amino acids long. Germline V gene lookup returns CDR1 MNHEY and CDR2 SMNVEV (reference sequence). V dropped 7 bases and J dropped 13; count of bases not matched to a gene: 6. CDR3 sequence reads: CASIYGGDQFF. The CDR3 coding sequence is TGTGCCAGCATATACGGGGGGGACCAGTTCTTC.

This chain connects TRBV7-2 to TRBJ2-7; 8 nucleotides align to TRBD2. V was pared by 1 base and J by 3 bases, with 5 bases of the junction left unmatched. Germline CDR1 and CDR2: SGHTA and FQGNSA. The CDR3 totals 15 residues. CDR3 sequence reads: CASSLGPAGVYEQYF. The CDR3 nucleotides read TGTGCCAGCAGCTTAGGTCCAGCGGGGGTCTACGAGCAGTACTTC.

CDR3 sequence (DNA): TGTGCCAGCAGCGTCGGACGGGAAGTCGCAACTAATGAAAAACTGTTTTTT. Its translation is CASSVGREVATNEKLFF. The V call is TRBV9, the J call TRBJ1-4; no reliable D call. The V gene's germline CDR1 is SGDLS and CDR2 YYNGEE. V was trimmed by 2 bases and J by 0 bases, leaving 14 bases between them. This CDR3 contains 17 residues.

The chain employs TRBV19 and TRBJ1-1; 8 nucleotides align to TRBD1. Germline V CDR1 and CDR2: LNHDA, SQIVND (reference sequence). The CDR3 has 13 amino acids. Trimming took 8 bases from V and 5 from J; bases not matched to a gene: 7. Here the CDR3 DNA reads TGTGCCAGTTCCTGGACAGGGAATACTGAAGCTTTCTTT. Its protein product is CASSWTGNTEAFF.

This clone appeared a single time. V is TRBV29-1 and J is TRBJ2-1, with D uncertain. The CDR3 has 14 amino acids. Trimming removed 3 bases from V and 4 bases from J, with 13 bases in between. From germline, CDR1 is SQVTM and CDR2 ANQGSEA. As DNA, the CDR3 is TGCAGCGTTGAGTTGTCAAGGAGATACAATGAGCAGTTCTTC. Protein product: CSVELSRRYNEQFF.

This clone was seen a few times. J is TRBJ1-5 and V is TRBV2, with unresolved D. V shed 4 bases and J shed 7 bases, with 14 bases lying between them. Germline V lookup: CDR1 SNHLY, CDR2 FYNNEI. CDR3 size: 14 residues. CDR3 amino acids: CASSAGQASQPQHF. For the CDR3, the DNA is TGTGCCAGCAGTGCTGGGCAGGCGAGCCAGCCCCAGCATTTT.